This is a list of T cell receptor beta chains from one sample in a study of vaccination and CD4 T cells after COVID-19. TCRdb fed the PCR reads into MiXCR, producing one record per CDR3 protein. The data contain approximately 4,000 distinct CDR3 sequences, around two fifths of them singletons. Their antigens remain unidentified. The specimen sequenced was CD4+ T cells from blood, cultured in vitro. The source is a human donor who had recovered from COVID-19. The CDR3 runs from the conserved cysteine through the conserved F or W. The D gene is left open where the match is weak. Rows give clone size only sometimes, using once, few, many, or a class for an expanded clone.

v_call,d_call,j_call,clone_size,cdr3_nt,cdr3_aa
TRBV27,.,TRBJ2-5,few,TGTGCCAGCAGTCCGCGGACCGCTGCACAAGAGACCCAGTACTTC,CASSPRTAAQETQYF
TRBV6-5,.,TRBJ2-6,.,TGTGCCAGCAGTTACTCGGGCTCTGGGGCCAACGTCCTGACTTTC,CASSYSGSGANVLTF
TRBV5-4,.,TRBJ1-2,.,TGTGCCAGCACTACAAGACAGGCCAATTATGGCTACACCTTC,CASTTRQANYGYTF
TRBV4-3,.,TRBJ2-6,large,TGCGCCAGCAGCCAAGAAAGGGCTGGGGCCAACGTCCTGACTTTC,CASSQERAGANVLTF
TRBV2,TRBD1,TRBJ1-5,medium-sized,TGTGCCAGCAGGTCGGGACAGTTCTGGCAGCCCCAGCATTTT,CASRSGQFWQPQHF
TRBV7-2,.,TRBJ2-5,.,TGTGCCAGCAGCTTAACCGGGACTGTCCCGGTGACCCAGTACTTC,CASSLTGTVPVTQYF
TRBV6-2/TRBV6-3,TRBD2,TRBJ2-3,few,TGTGCCAGCAGTTATTCTTCAGCGGGGCCCACAGATACGCAGTATTTT,CASSYSSAGPTDTQYF
TRBV23-1,.,TRBJ2-7,.,TGCGCTATCCTCCGGACCTCCTACGAGCAGTACTTC,CAILRTSYEQYF
TRBV4-3,.,TRBJ1-2,few,TGCGCCAGCAGCCCTGGGGGGCAGGCAGGTGGCTACACCTTC,CASSPGGQAGGYTF
TRBV11-2,.,TRBJ1-2,medium-sized,TGTGCCAGCAGCCCGAGGGGGGCGCAGGGCTACACCTTC,CASSPRGAQGYTF
TRBV30,.,TRBJ2-7,few,TGTGCCTGGAGTGCCCAGGGGGAGCAGTACTTC,CAWSAQGEQYF
TRBV10-3,.,TRBJ1-1,.,TGTGCCATCAGTGAAGGGTGGAACACTGAAGCTTTCTTT,CAISEGWNTEAFF
TRBV20-1,.,TRBJ2-1,.,TGCAGTGCTAGGGTATATTTTCTAGCCTACGATGAGCAGTTCTTC,CSARVYFLAYDEQFF
TRBV19,.,TRBJ1-6,.,TGTGCCAGTAGTATTGGGGGAAAAAATTCACCCCTCCACTTT,CASSIGGKNSPLHF
TRBV20-1,.,TRBJ1-5,few,TGCAGTGCTAGAGTGGTGGGCGGCCTGGAGCAGCCCCAGCATTTT,CSARVVGGLEQPQHF
TRBV30,TRBD2,TRBJ2-2,.,TGTGCCTGGAGTCCCGGGGGGGCCGGACTAGTGTCGTTGTTTTTT,CAWSPGGAGLVSLFF
TRBV30,.,TRBJ1-2,large,TGTGCCTGGAGCGGTTCGGGCCTCGGGTATGGCTACACCTTC,CAWSGSGLGYGYTF
TRBV7-8,.,TRBJ2-3,large,TGTGCCAGCAGCTTATTTGTCAGGAGCACAGATACGCAGTATTTT,CASSLFVRSTDTQYF
TRBV10-2,.,TRBJ1-1,.,TGCGCCAGCAGTGAGTATGAGGGGTCGCGGACTGAAGCTTTCTTT,CASSEYEGSRTEAFF
TRBV19,.,TRBJ1-5,medium-sized,TGTGCCAGTAGTTTCCCGCCGGGGGGGTGGGCCAATCAGCCCCAGCATTTT,CASSFPPGGWANQPQHF
TRBV6-2/TRBV6-3,TRBD1,TRBJ2-7,.,TGTGCCAGCAGACCCTCCGGGACAGGGTCCTACGAGCAGTACTTC,CASRPSGTGSYEQYF
TRBV7-8,.,TRBJ2-5,.,TGTGCCAGCAGCCGGGGCAGGGCCCAAGAGACCCAGTACTTC,CASSRGRAQETQYF
TRBV9,.,TRBJ2-5,.,TGTGCCAGCAGCGGGAACCCCCAAGAGACCCAGTACTTC,CASSGNPQETQYF
TRBV12-3/TRBV12-4,.,TRBJ1-1,medium-sized,TGTGCCAGCAGTTTTGTTTCTGGAAATCCGAACACTGAAGCTTTCTTT,CASSFVSGNPNTEAFF
TRBV5-1,.,TRBJ2-5,few,TGCGCCAGCAGCTTGGCCGGTGGGGCGGAGACCCAGTACTTC,CASSLAGGAETQYF
TRBV7-2,TRBD2,TRBJ2-1,few,TGTGCCAGCAGCCCTGGGACTAGTCGTGAGCAGTTCTTC,CASSPGTSREQFF
TRBV6-1,.,TRBJ1-3,few,TGTGCCAGCAGTCAAAGGGGTCAGGGCGCCGGAAACACCATATATTTT,CASSQRGQGAGNTIYF
TRBV7-9,.,TRBJ2-3,few,TGTGCCAGCAGCGTGGCGGGGAACACAGATACGCAGTATTTT,CASSVAGNTDTQYF